The 18 T cell receptor beta chains below were found in one sample sequenced in a study of glioma-infiltrating T cells after dendritic cell vaccination. Here immunoSEQ multiplex PCR was the method, and the copy in TCRdb shows in-frame clones only, minus some. The sample yields 90,000 to 100,000 clones, 75% to 85% seen once. The sample was blood, taken before dendritic cell vaccination. The receptors here all came from a human donor with glioblastoma.

This clone was found once. J is TRBJ1-5 and V is TRBV27, with 7 bases identical to TRBD1. This CDR3 comprises 16 residues. Germline V lookup: CDR1 MNHEY, CDR2 SMNVEV (reference sequence). V lost 5 bases, J lost 0 bases, and 7 bases stayed unmatched. CDR3 DNA sequence: TGTGCCAGCAGTCCGCGGACAGGACATAGCAATCAGCCCCAGCATTTT. It is translated as CASSPRTGHSNQPQHF.

The chain recombines TRBV5-1 with TRBJ1-1; weak D call: TRBD1 (5 bases). This CDR3 has 13 residues. CDR1 and CDR2 (germline): SGHRS, YFSETQ. V lost 0 bases and J lost 11, with 14 bases in between. CDR3 amino acids: CASSLDSRAGAFF. The CDR3 nucleotides are TGCGCCAGCAGCTTGGATTCTCGGGCAGGGGCTTTCTTT.

V and J are TRBV7-3 and TRBJ1-1, with D tentatively TRBD1 (6 bases). Trimming removed 6 bases at V and 4 bases at J, with 12 bases between. The CDR3 has 13 residues. CDR1 SGHTA and CDR2 FQGTGA come from the germline V gene. For the CDR3, the DNA is TGTGCCAGCAGGTTACAGGGTGGCACTGAAGCTTTCTTT. Protein sequence: CASRLQGGTEAFF.

This clone appeared once. The chain recombines TRBV18 with TRBJ2-3, with D perhaps matching TRBD2 (5 bases). V was trimmed by 4 bases and J by 4 bases, leaving 9 bases between them. This CDR3 has 13 amino acids. Looked up from germline, CDR1 is KGHSH and CDR2 is LQKENI. The CDR3 DNA reads TGTGCCAGCTCACAGAGGGAGCCAGATACGCAGTATTTT. Translated: CASSQREPDTQYF. The whole variable domain, filled in from reference TRBV18 and TRBJ2-3, reads NAGVMQNPRHLVRRRGQEARLRCSPMKGHSHVYWYRQLPEEGLKFMVYLQKENIIDESGMPKERFSAEFPKEGPSILRIQQVVRGDSAAYFCASSQREPDTQYFGPGTRLTVL.

This clone was seen only once. The gene calls are TRBV18 and TRBJ2-1; 11 bases line up with TRBD1. The CDR3 length is 15 residues. V lost 6 bases to trimming and J lost 8 bases; unmatched junction nucleotides: 9. Germline V gene sequence: CDR1 KGHSH, CDR2 LQKENI. This chain's CDR3 is CASSPRDRGIDEQFF. Written as DNA, the CDR3 is TGTGCCAGCTCGCCTCGGGACAGGGGGATTGATGAGCAGTTCTTC.

The rearrangement joins TRBV6-5 to TRBJ1-3, with D possibly being TRBD1 (5 bases). There are 14 residues in the CDR3. CDR1 is MNHEY, CDR2 SVGAGI, per germline. The V end lost 2 bases, the J end lost 3 bases, and 8 bases lay between the germline ends. Here the CDR3 reads CASSYGGVGNTIYF. The CDR3, as DNA: TGTGCCAGCAGTTACGGGGGGGTTGGAAACACCATATATTTT.

The chain has TRBV30 and TRBJ1-1; D call uncertain. The CDR3 spans 15 residues. Germline V CDR1 and CDR2: GTSNPN, SVGIG (reference sequence). The V and J ends lost 2 bases and 4 bases respectively, with 17 bases between them. In DNA form, the CDR3 reads TGTGCCTGGAGTAGAGGGTTCGTGGGGAGCACTGAAGCTTTCTTT. Amino acid sequence: CAWSRGFVGSTEAFF. Full variable domain (remainder filled in from reference TRBV30 and TRBJ1-1): SQTIHQWPATLVQPVGSPLSLECTVEGTSNPNLYWYRQAAGRGLQLLFYSVGIGQISSEVPQNLSASRPQDRQFILSSKKLLLSDSGFYLCAWSRGFVGSTEAFFGQGTRLTVV.

The chain carries TRBV10-3 and TRBJ1-5; maybe TRBD1 (5 bases). CDR1 ENHRY and CDR2 SYGVKD come from the germline V gene. CDR3 size: 13 residues. V lost 5 bases and J 5 bases, leaving 10 bases between the germline ends. CDR3 sequence: CAISPQGYQPQHF. CDR3 DNA: TGTGCCATCAGTCCCCAGGGTTATCAGCCCCAGCATTTT.

This clone was observed once. The chain recombines TRBV9 with TRBJ2-1; the D gene is possibly TRBD2 (5 bases). The V gene's germline CDR1 is SGDLS and CDR2 YYNGEE. This CDR3 is 15 amino acids long. The V and J ends lost 2 bases and 2 bases respectively, with 11 bases between them. CDR3 nucleotides: TGTGCCAGCAGCGTGCTCGGGGAGCCCTACAATGAGCAGTTCTTC. This sequence encodes CASSVLGEPYNEQFF. The full variable domain, in which reference TRBV9 and TRBJ2-1 provide the parts outside the CDR3, is DSGVTQTPKHLITATGQRVTLRCSPRSGDLSVYWYQQSLDQGLQFLIQYYNGEERAKGNILERFSAQQFPDLHSELNLSSLELGDSALYFCASSVLGEPYNEQFFGPGTRLTVL.

The chain couples TRBV29-1 to TRBJ1-1; tentative D call: TRBD1 (5 bases). The CDR3 extends over 15 amino acids. Germline loops: CDR1 SQVTM, CDR2 ANQGSEA. Trimming took off 6 bases at V and 0 bases at J, with 17 bases between the two ends. In DNA form, the CDR3 reads TGCAGCGTAGGCTCTTCAGGGATAATGAACACTGAAGCTTTCTTT. Amino acids: CSVGSSGIMNTEAFF. Supplemented by reference TRBV29-1 and TRBJ1-1, the full variable domain reads SAVISQKPSRDICQRGTSLTIQCQVDSQVTMMFWYRQQPGQSLTLIATANQGSEATYESGFVIDKFPISRPNLTFSTLTVSNMSPEDSSIYLCSVGSSGIMNTEAFFGQGTRLTVV.

The V gene is TRBV6-1, the J gene TRBJ2-7; TRBD2 might be the D (5 bases). This CDR3 contains 15 residues. V was clipped by 5 bases and J by 3 bases, with 17 bases between them. Germline CDR1 and CDR2: MNHNS and SASEGT. CDR3 residues: CASSPGGFLIYEQYF. CDR3 sequence (DNA): TGTGCCAGCAGTCCAGGCGGGTTTCTTATCTACGAGCAGTACTTC.

This clone was detected a few times. The V gene is TRBV4-1, the J gene TRBJ2-5; D perhaps matches TRBD2 (5 bases). Germline V gene sequence: CDR1 MGHRA, CDR2 YSYEKL. The CDR3 consists of 14 residues. Deletions cut 6 bases from V and 5 bases from J, with 16 bases between. CDR3 in amino acids: CASRLLAGHETQYF. Here the CDR3 DNA reads TGCGCCAGCAGGCTCCTGGCGGGCCACGAGACCCAGTACTTC.

This chain uses TRBV5-6 with TRBJ1-2, with 10 positions matching TRBD1. The CDR3 is 17 residues long. V gave up 3 bases and J gave up 6 bases; unmatched junction bases: 14. Looked up from germline, CDR1 is SGHDT and CDR2 is YYEEEE. CDR3 sequence (DNA): TGTGCCAGCAGCTCAGGTGTCGGTGACAGGGGGCCGGATGGCTACACCTTC. This gives the protein CASSSGVGDRGPDGYTF.

J is TRBJ2-1 and V is TRBV19; possible D gene TRBD1, 5 bases. Germline V gene sequence: CDR1 LNHDA, CDR2 SQIVND (reference sequence). CDR3 length equals 14 residues. V gave up 9 bases and J gave up 5 bases, with 17 bases separating them. The CDR3 DNA sequence: TGTGCCAGCAAGGGGCCTCCCGCCGACAATGAGCAGTTCTTC. It specifies CASKGPPADNEQFF. Complete variable domain (other parts from reference TRBV19 and TRBJ2-1): DGGITQSPKYLFRKEGQNVTLSCEQNLNHDAMYWYRQDPGQGLRLIYYSQIVNDFQKGDIAEGYSVSREKKESFPLTVTSAQKNPTAFYLCASKGPPADNEQFFGPGTRLTVL.

This chain links TRBV5-1 with TRBJ1-1; D is unresolved. Trimming took 0 bases from V and 1 from J, leaving 7 bases between them. In germline, CDR1 is SGHRS, CDR2 YFSETQ. The CDR3 spans 14 residues. The CDR3 nucleotides read TGCGCCAGCAGCTTGGCCGGGGAGAACACTGAAGCTTTCTTT. This sequence encodes CASSLAGENTEAFF.

This sequence joins TRBV5-1 and TRBJ1-2; 8 bases fit TRBD1. The CDR3 is 15 amino acids. V trimming: 1 base; J trimming: 8 bases; junction bases outside the gene matches: 10. The germline V gene has CDR1 SGHRS and CDR2 YFSETQ. The CDR3 reads CASSLRAGGREGYTF. The CDR3 nucleotides read TGCGCCAGCAGCTTGCGGGCAGGGGGCCGTGAGGGCTACACCTTC. Full variable domain (remainder filled in from reference TRBV5-1 and TRBJ1-2): KAGVTQTPRYLIKTRGQQVTLSCSPISGHRSVSWYQQTPGQGLQFLFEYFSETQRNKGNFPGRFSGRQFSNSRSEMNVSTLELGDSALYLCASSLRAGGREGYTFGSGTRLTVV.

The chain employs TRBV6-5 and TRBJ1-2; D unclear. CDR1 MNHEY and CDR2 SVGAGI come from the germline V gene. This CDR3 spans 11 amino acids. Trimming cost V 6 bases and J 4 bases, with 6 bases left between them. CDR3 sequence (DNA): TGTGCCAGCAGAGACACCTATGGCTACACCTTC. Translated, it gives CASRDTYGYTF.

This chain joins TRBV27 and TRBJ2-7, with 15 bases lining up with TRBD2. This CDR3 spans 19 amino acids. Germline trimming cut 5 bases from V and 1 base from J; bases unmatched to any gene: 12. Looked up from germline, CDR1 is MNHEY and CDR2 is SMNVEV (reference sequence). CDR3 nucleotide sequence: TGTGCCAGCAGTCGCCGATCTCCTGGACTAGCGGGAGGGTCCTACGAGCAGTACTTC. Its protein is CASSRRSPGLAGGSYEQYF.